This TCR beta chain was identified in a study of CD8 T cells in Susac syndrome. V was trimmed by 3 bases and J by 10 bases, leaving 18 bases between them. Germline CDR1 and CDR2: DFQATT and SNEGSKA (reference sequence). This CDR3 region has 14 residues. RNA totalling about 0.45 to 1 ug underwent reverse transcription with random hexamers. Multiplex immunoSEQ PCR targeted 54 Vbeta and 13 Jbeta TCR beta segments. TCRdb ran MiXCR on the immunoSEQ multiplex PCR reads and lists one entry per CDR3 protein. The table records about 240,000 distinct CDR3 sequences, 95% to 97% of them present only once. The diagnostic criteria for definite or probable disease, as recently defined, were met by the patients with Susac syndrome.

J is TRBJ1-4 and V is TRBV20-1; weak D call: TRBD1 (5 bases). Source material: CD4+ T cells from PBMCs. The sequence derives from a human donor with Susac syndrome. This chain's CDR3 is CSASSPGAPRKLFF. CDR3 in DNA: TGCAGTGCTAGTTCCCCCGGGGCGCCACGAAAACTGTTTTTT.